A single sample gave rise to the 28 T cell receptor beta chains below, sequenced in a study of blood T cell repertoires in COVID-19. Some clones are missing from TCRdb's copy, which holds only in-frame ones; the method was immunoSEQ multiplex PCR. The sample carries a few hundred thousand clones, just over 90% recorded once. Sequencing was done on a sample of PBMCs or T cells enriched from blood (not recorded which). The receptors here all came from a woman in her forties who had been exposed to COVID-19.

The gene calls are TRBV9 and TRBJ2-2; no reliable D call. V lost 4 bases and J lost 6, with 16 bases in between. The CDR3 covers 15 residues. The germline gives CDR1 SGDLS, CDR2 YYNGEE. The CDR3 nucleotides read TGTGCCAGCAGCCCCGTTTACGGTGCCCCCGGGGAGCTGTTTTTT. Translation gives CASSPVYGAPGELFF.

This clone was counted between two and nine times. This chain connects TRBV30 to TRBJ1-5; 7 bases align to TRBD1. V trimming: 2 bases; J trimming: 3 bases; junction bases outside the gene matches: 4. Germline lookup yields CDR1 GTSNPN and CDR2 SVGIG (reference sequence). This CDR3 contains 14 residues. For the CDR3, the DNA is TGTGCCTGGAGTATAGGGGGCCCCAATCAGCCCCAGCATTTT. Residues: CAWSIGGPNQPQHF. Based on the CDR3 plus reference TRBV30 and TRBJ1-5, the full variable domain is SQTIHQWPATLVQPVGSPLSLECTVEGTSNPNLYWYRQAAGRGLQLLFYSVGIGQISSEVPQNLSASRPQDRQFILSSKKLLLSDSGFYLCAWSIGGPNQPQHFGDGTRLSIL.

V and J are TRBV20-1 and TRBJ1-1; the D is unclear. Trimming removed 4 bases at V and 0 bases at J, with 6 bases between. Germline lookup yields CDR1 DFQATT and CDR2 SNEGSKA (reference sequence). The CDR3 extends over 12 amino acids. The CDR3 loop is CSAIDMNTEAFF. CDR3 bases: TGCAGTGCTATTGATATGAACACTGAAGCTTTCTTT.

The genes are TRBV6-4 and TRBJ2-3, with D tentatively TRBD1 (5 bases). The germline V and J ends were trimmed by 6 bases and 0 bases, with 10 bases remaining between them. Germline assignment: CDR1 MRHNA and CDR2 SNTAGT. This CDR3 is built from 14 residues. CDR3 nucleotide sequence: TGTGCCAGCAGGCTGACAGTTAGCACAGATACGCAGTATTTT. Amino acids: CASRLTVSTDTQYF.

A single count supports this clone. This chain links TRBV30 with TRBJ1-2; 9 positions agree with TRBD1. V was pared by 2 bases and J by 4 bases, with 5 bases of the junction left unmatched. Per germline, CDR1 GTSNPN and CDR2 SVGIG (reference sequence). This CDR3 region has 14 residues. The DNA of the CDR3 is TGTGCCTGGAGTAGGACAGGGGTTGGCTATGGCTACACCTTC. It specifies CAWSRTGVGYGYTF. Full variable domain (remainder filled in from reference TRBV30 and TRBJ1-2): SQTIHQWPATLVQPVGSPLSLECTVEGTSNPNLYWYRQAAGRGLQLLFYSVGIGQISSEVPQNLSASRPQDRQFILSSKKLLLSDSGFYLCAWSRTGVGYGYTFGSGTRLTVV.

The chain recombines TRBV7-3 with TRBJ2-3; D perhaps matches TRBD2 (5 bases). V lost 4 bases, J lost 6 bases, and 8 bases lay in between. The CDR3 loop spans 12 amino acids. Germline V gene data show CDR1 as SGHTA and CDR2 as FQGTGA. CDR3 sequence: CASSSGGDTQYF. In nucleotides, the CDR3 is TGTGCCAGCAGCTCGGGCGGGGATACGCAGTATTTT.

This clone was observed a few times. This chain links TRBV28 with TRBJ2-7; tentatively, D is TRBD1 (6 bases). Trimming took 7 bases from V and 3 from J, leaving 19 bases between them. This CDR3 has 15 residues. The germline gives CDR1 MDHEN, CDR2 SYDVKM. CDR3 nucleotides: TGTGCCAGCACCACCCCCGGCACAGGGCTCTACGAGCAGTACTTC. It specifies CASTTPGTGLYEQYF.

The chain links TRBV5-1 to TRBJ2-4, with 8 nucleotides matching TRBD2. In germline, CDR1 is SGHRS, CDR2 YFSETQ. The CDR3 has 16 residues. Unmatched junction bases numbered 6, after V lost 4 bases and J lost 0 bases. CDR3 nucleotides: TGCGCCAGCAGCACCGGGACTAGACTAGCCAAAAACATTCAGTACTTC. This gives the protein CASSTGTRLAKNIQYF.

The genes are TRBV12-2 and TRBJ1-1; the DNA was not used to check the table's D call, TRBD1. TRBV12-2 is assigned pseudogene status. The CDR3 has 17 amino acids. The CDR3 here is CASRFPTNRAKNTEAFF. DNA for the CDR3: TGTGCAAGTCGCTTTCCAACCAACAGGGCCAAGAACACTGAAGCTTTCTTT.

This clone was recorded once. The V gene is TRBV7-6, the J gene TRBJ2-1; perhaps TRBD1 as D (5 bases). The V and J ends lost 5 bases and 1 base respectively, with 15 bases between them. Germline CDR1 and CDR2: SGHVS and FNYEAQ. The length of the CDR3 is 16 residues. CDR3 residues: CASSPGQVKSYNEQFF. The CDR3 region has the DNA TGTGCCAGCAGCCCAGGGCAGGTCAAATCCTACAATGAGCAGTTCTTC.

The chain has TRBV11-2 and TRBJ2-7; 11 bases are shared with TRBD2. This CDR3 is built from 15 residues. CDR1 is SGHAT and CDR2 is FQNNGV in the germline V gene. V was pared by 5 bases and J by 4 bases, with 7 bases of the junction left unmatched. CDR3 amino acids: CASSQVAGGSYEQYF. CDR3 in DNA: TGTGCCAGCAGCCAGGTAGCGGGGGGGTCATACGAGCAGTACTTC.

This chain connects TRBV29-1 to TRBJ1-1, with D possibly TRBD1 on 5 matching bases. The V and J ends lost 5 bases and 1 base respectively, with 11 bases between them. In germline, CDR1 is SQVTM, CDR2 ANQGSEA. The CDR3 runs to 13 residues. The CDR3 is CSVQLGANTEAFF. The CDR3 bases are TGCAGCGTTCAGCTAGGGGCGAACACTGAAGCTTTCTTT.

This clone has a single count. V is TRBV2 and J is TRBJ1-5; no clear D. CDR1 and CDR2 (germline): SNHLY, FYNNEI. The CDR3 is 18 residues long. Trimming cost V 7 bases and J 2 bases, with 24 bases left between them. The DNA for the CDR3 is TGTGCCAGCAAAATAGAGACCTGGGAAAAGGAGGGCAATCAGCCCCAGCATTTT. The encoded protein is CASKIETWEKEGNQPQHF. Using reference TRBV2 and TRBJ1-5 for the parts outside the CDR3, the full variable domain is EPEVTQTPSHQVTQMGQEVILRCVPISNHLYFYWYRQILGQKVEFLVSFYNNEISEKSEIFDDQFSVERPDGSNFTLKIRSTKLEDSAMYFCASKIETWEKEGNQPQHFGDGTRLSIL.

This chain links TRBV24-1 with TRBJ1-2, with D perhaps matching TRBD1 (5 bases). The length of the CDR3 is 13 residues. Per germline, CDR1 KGHDR and CDR2 SFDVKD. V dropped 4 bases and J dropped 3 bases, with 8 bases sitting between them. This CDR3 is CATSEAGYYGYTF. The CDR3 bases are TGTGCCACCAGTGAGGCAGGGTACTATGGCTACACCTTC.

The J gene is TRBJ1-6, the V gene TRBV5-4, with D possibly being TRBD1 (5 bases). This CDR3 comprises 15 residues. Looked up from germline, CDR1 is SGHNT and CDR2 is YYREEE (reference sequence). Trimming removed 2 bases from V and 6 bases from J, with 12 bases in between. CDR3 region: CASSLELQGNSPLHF. The CDR3 nucleotides read TGTGCCAGCAGCTTAGAGCTCCAGGGTAATTCACCCCTCCACTTT.

V gene TRBV5-1 combines with J gene TRBJ2-1; 8 positions match TRBD1. V shed 4 bases, J shed 5 bases, and the junction held 5 bases outside the gene matches. CDR3 length equals 14 residues. CDR1 and CDR2 from the germline V gene are SGHRS and YFSETQ. CDR3 region: CASSPGGADNEQFF. In DNA form, the CDR3 reads TGCGCCAGCAGCCCAGGGGGCGCCGACAATGAGCAGTTCTTC.

V and J are TRBV19 and TRBJ1-3; D may be TRBD1 (6 bases). V dropped 4 bases and J dropped 0 bases, with 13 bases sitting between them. Germline V gene data show CDR1 as LNHDA and CDR2 as SQIVND (reference sequence). The CDR3 contains 16 residues. CDR3 sequence (DNA): TGTGCCAGTAGTACTTCACACAGGGCCTCTGGAAACACCATATATTTT. Protein product: CASSTSHRASGNTIYF. The full variable domain, its missing parts supplied by reference TRBV19 and TRBJ1-3, is DGGITQSPKYLFRKEGQNVTLSCEQNLNHDAMYWYRQDPGQGLRLIYYSQIVNDFQKGDIAEGYSVSREKKESFPLTVTSAQKNPTAFYLCASSTSHRASGNTIYFGEGSWLTVV.

This chain connects TRBV24-1 to TRBJ1-2, with D perhaps matching TRBD1 (5 bases). Germline lookup yields CDR1 KGHDR and CDR2 SFDVKD. This CDR3 region has 12 residues. V was shortened by 6 bases and J by 5 bases, with 9 bases between the two germline ends. CDR3: CATSRGTYGYTF. DNA for the CDR3: TGTGCCACCAGTAGGGGAACTTATGGCTACACCTTC.

J is TRBJ1-1 and V is TRBV9, with 7 bases fitting TRBD1. This CDR3 has 15 residues. From germline, CDR1 is SGDLS and CDR2 YYNGEE. The V gene end was trimmed by 3 bases and the J gene end by 0 bases; junction bases not matched to a gene: 5. The CDR3 loop reads CASSARDRLNTEAFF. DNA for the CDR3: TGTGCCAGCAGCGCGCGGGACAGATTGAACACTGAAGCTTTCTTT.

The chain carries TRBV14 and TRBJ1-2; no clear D gene. Deletions cut 4 bases from V and 8 bases from J, with 11 bases between. The CDR3 length is 12 residues. Germline V gene lookup returns CDR1 SGHDN and CDR2 FVKESK. CDR3 coding DNA: TGTGCCAGCAGCCGAACCGGGGAGGGCTACACCTTC. It yields the protein CASSRTGEGYTF.

The V call is TRBV7-2, the J call TRBJ2-1; no reliable D call. Germline CDR1 and CDR2: SGHTA and FQGNSA. CDR3 size: 14 residues. Trimming took 3 bases from V and 3 from J, leaving 9 bases between them. The CDR3 DNA sequence: TGTGCCAGCAGCTTCGAAAACAACTACAATGAGCAGTTCTTC. Its protein is CASSFENNYNEQFF.

The rearrangement uses TRBV9 and TRBJ1-1; no reliable D call. The germline V gene has CDR1 SGDLS and CDR2 YYNGEE. The CDR3 runs to 15 residues. Trimming removed 0 bases at V and 0 bases at J, with 9 bases between. DNA of the CDR3: TGTGCCAGCAGCGTAGCCTGGGCTCTGAACACTGAAGCTTTCTTT. Protein sequence: CASSVAWALNTEAFF.

The V gene is TRBV19, the J gene TRBJ2-7, with TRBD1 identical over 10 bases. V trimming: 5 bases; J trimming: 3 bases; junction bases outside the gene matches: 16. There are 18 residues in the CDR3. The germline V gene has CDR1 LNHDA and CDR2 SQIVND (reference sequence). The CDR3 nucleotides are TGTGCCAGTAGTTTGCGCACCACCGGGACAGGGGTTAACTACGAGCAGTACTTC. It specifies CASSLRTTGTGVNYEQYF.

The chain has TRBV3-1 (or the pseudogene TRBV3-2) and TRBJ1-6; D remains ambiguous. There are 17 residues in the CDR3. Germline assignment: CDR1 LGHDT and CDR2 YNNKEL (reference sequence). V was trimmed by 0 bases and J by 4 bases, leaving 13 bases between them. CDR3 coding DNA: TGTGCCAGCAGCCAAGATTTGACCCACAGTTATAATTCACCCCTCCACTTT. Translating gives CASSQDLTHSYNSPLHF.

The rearrangement links TRBV7-3 to TRBJ2-1, with 8 bases identical to TRBD2. Trimming took 3 bases from V and 5 from J; bases not matched to a gene: 12. CDR3 length: 17 amino acids. Germline assignment: CDR1 SGHTA and CDR2 FQGTGA. CDR3 loop: CASSLSPGGPSDNEQFF. The CDR3 DNA reads TGTGCCAGCAGCTTGTCTCCGGGAGGGCCTTCGGACAATGAGCAGTTCTTC. Together with reference TRBV7-3 and TRBJ2-1, the CDR3 gives the full variable domain: GAGVSQTPSNKVTEKGKYVELRCDPISGHTALYWYRQSLGQGPEFLIYFQGTGAADDSGLPNDRFFAVRPEGSVSTLKIQRTERGDSAVYLCASSLSPGGPSDNEQFFGPGTRLTVL.

The chain carries TRBV6-5 and TRBJ1-6; D is possibly TRBD1 (5 bases). CDR3 size: 15 residues. Germline V lookup: CDR1 MNHEY, CDR2 SVGAGI. Deletions cut 2 bases from V and 6 bases from J, with 11 bases between. In nucleotides, the CDR3 is TGTGCCAGCAGTTACGGGGGGGGTGGTAATTCACCCCTCCACTTT. Translation gives CASSYGGGGNSPLHF.

This clone was recorded once. This sequence joins TRBV27 and TRBJ2-1; TRBD1 is a possible D gene (6 bases). Deletions cut 2 bases from V and 7 bases from J, with 18 bases between. Germline V CDR1 and CDR2: MNHEY, SMNVEV (reference sequence). This CDR3 is built from 16 residues. The CDR3 is CASSLPGTQIYNEQFF. The CDR3 bases are TGTGCCAGCAGTTTACCCGGGACACAAATATATAATGAGCAGTTCTTC.

The chain links TRBV24-1 to TRBJ2-5; D is possibly TRBD2 (6 bases). V was cut by 6 bases and J by 2 bases, with 9 bases left in between. This CDR3 comprises 13 residues. Germline V gene sequence: CDR1 KGHDR, CDR2 SFDVKD. CDR3 DNA: TGTGCCACCAGTCGGGGGATACAAGAGACCCAGTACTTC. Amino acid sequence: CATSRGIQETQYF.